The clone carrying this TCR beta chain was counted at least ten times. Antigen specificity is unknown. TCRdb independently ran MiXCR on the 5' RACE reads; one entry per CDR3 protein. Here the sample spans roughly 100,000 distinct CDR3 sequences, 3% to 4% being singletons. This sample is part of a study of neurological immune-mediated disorders. Findings and limits, study-wide: No CDR3 amino acid sequences recurred among expanded clones across subjects, suggesting private repertoires in all groups.

V was cut by 0 bases and J by 8 bases, with 5 bases left in between. The V gene's germline CDR1 is SGHDN and CDR2 FVKESK. CDR3 size: 13 residues. A total of 2 million PBMCs stored at -80 degrees C provided the unsorted libraries. This TCR derives from a woman aged 45-65 years with multiple sclerosis. The source material was PBMCs. The chain carries TRBV14 and TRBJ1-6; D is undetermined. The CDR3 nucleotides are TGTGCCAGCAGCCAAGAGCTTCATTCACCCCTCCACTTT. Translating gives CASSQELHSPLHF.